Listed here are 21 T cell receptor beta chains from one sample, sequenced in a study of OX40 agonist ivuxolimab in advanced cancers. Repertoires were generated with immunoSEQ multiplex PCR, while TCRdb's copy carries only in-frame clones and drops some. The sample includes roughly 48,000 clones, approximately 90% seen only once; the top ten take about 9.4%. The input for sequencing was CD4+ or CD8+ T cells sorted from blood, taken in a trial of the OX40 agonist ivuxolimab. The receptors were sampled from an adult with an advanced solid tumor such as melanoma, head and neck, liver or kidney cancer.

In DNA, the CDR3 is TGTGCCAGCAGTGAAATTGTCAGAAAGTTCTTC. This encodes CASSEIVRKFF. This rearrangement joins TRBV2 to TRBJ2-1; D gene uncertain. Trimming left V 2 bases short and J 14 bases short, with 10 bases between. Germline CDR1 is SNHLY and CDR2 is FYNNEI. The CDR3 totals 11 residues.

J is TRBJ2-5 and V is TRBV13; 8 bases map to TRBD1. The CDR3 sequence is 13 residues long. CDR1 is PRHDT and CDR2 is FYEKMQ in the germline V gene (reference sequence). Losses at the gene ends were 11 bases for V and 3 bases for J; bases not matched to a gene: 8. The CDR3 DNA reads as TGTGCCTCCTCATTGGACAGGGAAGAGACCCAGTACTTC. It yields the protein CASSLDREETQYF. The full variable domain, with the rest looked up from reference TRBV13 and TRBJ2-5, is AAGVIQSPRHLIKEKRETATLKCYPIPRHDTVYWYQQGPGQDPQFLISFYEKMQSDKGSIPDRFSAQQFSDYHSELNMSSLELGDSALYFCASSLDREETQYFGPGTRLLVL.

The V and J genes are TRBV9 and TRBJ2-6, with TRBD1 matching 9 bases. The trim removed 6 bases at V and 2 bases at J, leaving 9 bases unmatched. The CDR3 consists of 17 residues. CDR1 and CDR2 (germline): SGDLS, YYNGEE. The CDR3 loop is CASTPQGALAGANVLTF. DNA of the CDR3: TGTGCCAGCACTCCACAGGGGGCGCTTGCTGGGGCCAACGTCCTGACTTTC.

CDR3 amino acids: CASSPDGSGRADEQYF. The CDR3 coding sequence is TGCGCCAGCAGCCCCGATGGAAGCGGGAGGGCCGACGAGCAGTACTTC. The chain joins TRBV4-1 to TRBJ2-7, with TRBD2 matching 10 bases. V dropped 4 bases and J dropped 5; count of bases not matched to a gene: 11. Germline CDR1 reads MGHRA; CDR2 reads YSYEKL. The CDR3 has 16 residues.

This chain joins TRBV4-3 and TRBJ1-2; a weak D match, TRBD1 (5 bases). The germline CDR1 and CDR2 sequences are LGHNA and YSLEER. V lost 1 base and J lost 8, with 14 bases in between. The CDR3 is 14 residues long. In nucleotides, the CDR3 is TGCGCCAGCAGCCAAGCATCAACCGGGGGGGGCTACACCTTC. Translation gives CASSQASTGGGYTF.

The CDR3 is CASSPSGTSGQYF. DNA for the CDR3: TGTGCCAGCAGTCCCTCCGGGACTAGCGGACAATACTTC. The rearrangement uses TRBV27 and TRBJ2-7, with 11 bases identical to TRBD2. J gave up 13 bases and V 5 bases, and 10 bases lay outside the gene matches. CDR1 and CDR2 (germline): MNHEY, SMNVEV (reference sequence). The CDR3 has 13 amino acids.

This CDR3 is CASSLLSQGAPEATNEKLFF. For the CDR3, the DNA is TGTGCCAGCAGTTTATTATCCCAGGGGGCGCCGGAAGCAACTAATGAAAAACTGTTTTTT. The genes are TRBV27 and TRBJ1-4, with TRBD1 matching 8 bases. The CDR3 has 20 amino acids. The junction had 13 bases not matched to a gene; V was cut back by 1 base and J by 0 bases. Looked up from germline, CDR1 is MNHEY and CDR2 is SMNVEV (reference sequence).

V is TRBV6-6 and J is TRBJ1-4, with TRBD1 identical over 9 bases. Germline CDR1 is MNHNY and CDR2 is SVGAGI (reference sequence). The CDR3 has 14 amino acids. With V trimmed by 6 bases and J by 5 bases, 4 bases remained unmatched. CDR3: CASSPGTGNEKLFF. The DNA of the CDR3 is TGTGCCAGCAGCCCCGGGACAGGGAATGAAAAACTGTTTTTT.

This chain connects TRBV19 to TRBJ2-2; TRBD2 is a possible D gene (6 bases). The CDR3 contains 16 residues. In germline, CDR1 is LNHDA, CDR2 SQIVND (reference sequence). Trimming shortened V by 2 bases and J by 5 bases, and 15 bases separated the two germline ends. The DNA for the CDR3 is TGTGCCAGTAGTATAAGGGCCAGGGAGGTAACCGGGGAGCTGTTTTTT. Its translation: CASSIRAREVTGELFF.

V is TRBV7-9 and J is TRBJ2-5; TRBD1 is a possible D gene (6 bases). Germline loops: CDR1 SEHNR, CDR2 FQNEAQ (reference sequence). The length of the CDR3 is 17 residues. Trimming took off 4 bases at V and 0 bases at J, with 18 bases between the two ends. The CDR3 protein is CASSSQNDRPYQETQYF. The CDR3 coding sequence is TGTGCCAGCAGCTCCCAGAACGACAGGCCGTACCAAGAGACCCAGTACTTC.

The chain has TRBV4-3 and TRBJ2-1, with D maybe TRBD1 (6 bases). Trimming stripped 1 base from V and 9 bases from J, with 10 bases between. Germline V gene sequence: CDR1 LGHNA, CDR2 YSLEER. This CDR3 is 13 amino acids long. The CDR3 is CASSQGGLSEQFF. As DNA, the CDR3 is TGCGCCAGCAGCCAAGGGGGGCTCAGTGAGCAGTTCTTC.

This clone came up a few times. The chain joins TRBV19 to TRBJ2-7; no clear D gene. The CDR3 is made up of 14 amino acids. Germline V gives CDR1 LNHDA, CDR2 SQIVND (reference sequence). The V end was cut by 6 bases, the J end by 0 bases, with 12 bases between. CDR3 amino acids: CASRNGFNSYEQYF. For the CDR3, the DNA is TGTGCCAGTAGGAATGGATTTAACTCCTACGAGCAGTACTTC.

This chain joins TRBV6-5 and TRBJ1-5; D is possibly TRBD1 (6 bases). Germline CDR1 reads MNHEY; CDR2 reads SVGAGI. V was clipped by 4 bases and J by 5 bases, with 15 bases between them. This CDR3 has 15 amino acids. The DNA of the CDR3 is TGTGCCAGCAGTTTAAGCGAGGCAGGGGATCAGCCCCAGCATTTT. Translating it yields CASSLSEAGDQPQHF.

The CDR3 nucleotides read TGCGCCAGCAGCCAAGTGAGGTCGCCAGGGCCAGGGCGGTTGAACACTGAAGCTTTCTTT. Translating gives CASSQVRSPGPGRLNTEAFF. This chain joins TRBV4-1 and TRBJ1-1; maybe TRBD1 (5 bases). Looked up from germline, CDR1 is MGHRA and CDR2 is YSYEKL. The CDR3 totals 20 residues. V lost 1 base, J lost 0 bases, and 24 bases lay in between.

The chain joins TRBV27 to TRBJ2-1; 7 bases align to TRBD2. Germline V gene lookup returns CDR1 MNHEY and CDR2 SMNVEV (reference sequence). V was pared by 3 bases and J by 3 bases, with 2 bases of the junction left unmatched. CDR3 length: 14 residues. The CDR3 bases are TGTGCCAGCAGTTTGGGGGACTACTACAATGAGCAGTTCTTC. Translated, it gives CASSLGDYYNEQFF.

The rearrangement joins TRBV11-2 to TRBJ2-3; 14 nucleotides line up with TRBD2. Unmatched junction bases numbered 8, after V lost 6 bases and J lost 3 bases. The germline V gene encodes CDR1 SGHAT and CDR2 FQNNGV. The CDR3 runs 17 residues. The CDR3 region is CASSSPGLAGVTDTQYF. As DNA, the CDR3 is TGTGCCAGCAGTTCTCCGGGACTAGCGGGAGTGACAGATACGCAGTATTTT.

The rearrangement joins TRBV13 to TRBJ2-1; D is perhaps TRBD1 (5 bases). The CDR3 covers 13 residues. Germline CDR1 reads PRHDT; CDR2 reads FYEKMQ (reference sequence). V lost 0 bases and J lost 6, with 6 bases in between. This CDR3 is CASSLGGPNEQFF. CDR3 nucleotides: TGTGCCAGCAGCTTAGGGGGGCCCAATGAGCAGTTCTTC.

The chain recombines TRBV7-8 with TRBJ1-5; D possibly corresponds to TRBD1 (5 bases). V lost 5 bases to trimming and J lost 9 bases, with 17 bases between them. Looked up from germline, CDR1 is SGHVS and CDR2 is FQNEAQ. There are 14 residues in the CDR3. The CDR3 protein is CASSPSGGRGPQHF. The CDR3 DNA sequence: TGTGCCAGCAGCCCTAGCGGGGGTAGGGGGCCCCAGCATTTT.

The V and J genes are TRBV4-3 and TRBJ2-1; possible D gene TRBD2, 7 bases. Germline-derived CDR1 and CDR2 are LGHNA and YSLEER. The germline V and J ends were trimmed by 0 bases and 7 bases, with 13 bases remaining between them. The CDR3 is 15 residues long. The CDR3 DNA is TGCGCCAGCAGCCAAGATCCCGGGGGGCATAATGAGCAGTTCTTC. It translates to CASSQDPGGHNEQFF.

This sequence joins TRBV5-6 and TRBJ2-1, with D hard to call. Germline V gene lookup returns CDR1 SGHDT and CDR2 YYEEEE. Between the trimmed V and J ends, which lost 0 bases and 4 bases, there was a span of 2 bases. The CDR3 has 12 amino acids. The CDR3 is CASSLDYNEQFF. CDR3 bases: TGTGCCAGCAGCTTGGATTACAATGAGCAGTTCTTC. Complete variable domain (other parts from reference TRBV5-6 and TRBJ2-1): DAGVTQSPTHLIKTRGQQVTLRCSPKSGHDTVSWYQQALGQGPQFIFQYYEEEERQRGNFPDRFSGHQFPNYSSELNVNALLLGDSALYLCASSLDYNEQFFGPGTRLTVL.

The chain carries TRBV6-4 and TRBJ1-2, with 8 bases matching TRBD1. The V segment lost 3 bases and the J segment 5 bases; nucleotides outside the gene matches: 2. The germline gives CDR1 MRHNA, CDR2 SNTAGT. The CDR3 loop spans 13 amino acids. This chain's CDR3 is CASSERTGYGYTF. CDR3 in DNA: TGTGCCAGCAGTGAAAGGACAGGGTATGGCTACACCTTC.